This T cell receptor beta chain was captured by sequencing in a study of T cells in Graves' hyperthyroidism and ophthalmopathy. This clonotype was counted at least ten times. Its antigen is currently unknown. Regions amplified from RNA transcripts were the TCR beta CDR3 regions. The TCR CDR3 was amplified in a first-round RT-PCR using the HTBI primer set. MiXCR, applied by TCRdb to the multiplex PCR reads, yields one record per CDR3 protein. The sample includes about half a million distinct CDR3 sequences, around 20% of them seen just once. Study results and caveats: Most thyroid-expanded clonotypes above 0.001 were also found in blood.

This TCR derives from a man aged 18 to 35 with Graves' hyperthyroidism. Sequenced material: blood.

CDR3 amino acids: CASSLGSLALNTEAFF. The CDR3 DNA is TGTGCCAGCAGTTTAGGCTCCCTGGCACTGAACACTGAAGCTTTCTTT. The chain couples TRBV28 to TRBJ1-1; no definite D call. V was clipped by 2 bases and J by 0 bases, with 13 bases between them. Per the germline V gene, CDR1 is MDHEN and CDR2 is SYDVKM. The CDR3 sequence is 16 residues long.